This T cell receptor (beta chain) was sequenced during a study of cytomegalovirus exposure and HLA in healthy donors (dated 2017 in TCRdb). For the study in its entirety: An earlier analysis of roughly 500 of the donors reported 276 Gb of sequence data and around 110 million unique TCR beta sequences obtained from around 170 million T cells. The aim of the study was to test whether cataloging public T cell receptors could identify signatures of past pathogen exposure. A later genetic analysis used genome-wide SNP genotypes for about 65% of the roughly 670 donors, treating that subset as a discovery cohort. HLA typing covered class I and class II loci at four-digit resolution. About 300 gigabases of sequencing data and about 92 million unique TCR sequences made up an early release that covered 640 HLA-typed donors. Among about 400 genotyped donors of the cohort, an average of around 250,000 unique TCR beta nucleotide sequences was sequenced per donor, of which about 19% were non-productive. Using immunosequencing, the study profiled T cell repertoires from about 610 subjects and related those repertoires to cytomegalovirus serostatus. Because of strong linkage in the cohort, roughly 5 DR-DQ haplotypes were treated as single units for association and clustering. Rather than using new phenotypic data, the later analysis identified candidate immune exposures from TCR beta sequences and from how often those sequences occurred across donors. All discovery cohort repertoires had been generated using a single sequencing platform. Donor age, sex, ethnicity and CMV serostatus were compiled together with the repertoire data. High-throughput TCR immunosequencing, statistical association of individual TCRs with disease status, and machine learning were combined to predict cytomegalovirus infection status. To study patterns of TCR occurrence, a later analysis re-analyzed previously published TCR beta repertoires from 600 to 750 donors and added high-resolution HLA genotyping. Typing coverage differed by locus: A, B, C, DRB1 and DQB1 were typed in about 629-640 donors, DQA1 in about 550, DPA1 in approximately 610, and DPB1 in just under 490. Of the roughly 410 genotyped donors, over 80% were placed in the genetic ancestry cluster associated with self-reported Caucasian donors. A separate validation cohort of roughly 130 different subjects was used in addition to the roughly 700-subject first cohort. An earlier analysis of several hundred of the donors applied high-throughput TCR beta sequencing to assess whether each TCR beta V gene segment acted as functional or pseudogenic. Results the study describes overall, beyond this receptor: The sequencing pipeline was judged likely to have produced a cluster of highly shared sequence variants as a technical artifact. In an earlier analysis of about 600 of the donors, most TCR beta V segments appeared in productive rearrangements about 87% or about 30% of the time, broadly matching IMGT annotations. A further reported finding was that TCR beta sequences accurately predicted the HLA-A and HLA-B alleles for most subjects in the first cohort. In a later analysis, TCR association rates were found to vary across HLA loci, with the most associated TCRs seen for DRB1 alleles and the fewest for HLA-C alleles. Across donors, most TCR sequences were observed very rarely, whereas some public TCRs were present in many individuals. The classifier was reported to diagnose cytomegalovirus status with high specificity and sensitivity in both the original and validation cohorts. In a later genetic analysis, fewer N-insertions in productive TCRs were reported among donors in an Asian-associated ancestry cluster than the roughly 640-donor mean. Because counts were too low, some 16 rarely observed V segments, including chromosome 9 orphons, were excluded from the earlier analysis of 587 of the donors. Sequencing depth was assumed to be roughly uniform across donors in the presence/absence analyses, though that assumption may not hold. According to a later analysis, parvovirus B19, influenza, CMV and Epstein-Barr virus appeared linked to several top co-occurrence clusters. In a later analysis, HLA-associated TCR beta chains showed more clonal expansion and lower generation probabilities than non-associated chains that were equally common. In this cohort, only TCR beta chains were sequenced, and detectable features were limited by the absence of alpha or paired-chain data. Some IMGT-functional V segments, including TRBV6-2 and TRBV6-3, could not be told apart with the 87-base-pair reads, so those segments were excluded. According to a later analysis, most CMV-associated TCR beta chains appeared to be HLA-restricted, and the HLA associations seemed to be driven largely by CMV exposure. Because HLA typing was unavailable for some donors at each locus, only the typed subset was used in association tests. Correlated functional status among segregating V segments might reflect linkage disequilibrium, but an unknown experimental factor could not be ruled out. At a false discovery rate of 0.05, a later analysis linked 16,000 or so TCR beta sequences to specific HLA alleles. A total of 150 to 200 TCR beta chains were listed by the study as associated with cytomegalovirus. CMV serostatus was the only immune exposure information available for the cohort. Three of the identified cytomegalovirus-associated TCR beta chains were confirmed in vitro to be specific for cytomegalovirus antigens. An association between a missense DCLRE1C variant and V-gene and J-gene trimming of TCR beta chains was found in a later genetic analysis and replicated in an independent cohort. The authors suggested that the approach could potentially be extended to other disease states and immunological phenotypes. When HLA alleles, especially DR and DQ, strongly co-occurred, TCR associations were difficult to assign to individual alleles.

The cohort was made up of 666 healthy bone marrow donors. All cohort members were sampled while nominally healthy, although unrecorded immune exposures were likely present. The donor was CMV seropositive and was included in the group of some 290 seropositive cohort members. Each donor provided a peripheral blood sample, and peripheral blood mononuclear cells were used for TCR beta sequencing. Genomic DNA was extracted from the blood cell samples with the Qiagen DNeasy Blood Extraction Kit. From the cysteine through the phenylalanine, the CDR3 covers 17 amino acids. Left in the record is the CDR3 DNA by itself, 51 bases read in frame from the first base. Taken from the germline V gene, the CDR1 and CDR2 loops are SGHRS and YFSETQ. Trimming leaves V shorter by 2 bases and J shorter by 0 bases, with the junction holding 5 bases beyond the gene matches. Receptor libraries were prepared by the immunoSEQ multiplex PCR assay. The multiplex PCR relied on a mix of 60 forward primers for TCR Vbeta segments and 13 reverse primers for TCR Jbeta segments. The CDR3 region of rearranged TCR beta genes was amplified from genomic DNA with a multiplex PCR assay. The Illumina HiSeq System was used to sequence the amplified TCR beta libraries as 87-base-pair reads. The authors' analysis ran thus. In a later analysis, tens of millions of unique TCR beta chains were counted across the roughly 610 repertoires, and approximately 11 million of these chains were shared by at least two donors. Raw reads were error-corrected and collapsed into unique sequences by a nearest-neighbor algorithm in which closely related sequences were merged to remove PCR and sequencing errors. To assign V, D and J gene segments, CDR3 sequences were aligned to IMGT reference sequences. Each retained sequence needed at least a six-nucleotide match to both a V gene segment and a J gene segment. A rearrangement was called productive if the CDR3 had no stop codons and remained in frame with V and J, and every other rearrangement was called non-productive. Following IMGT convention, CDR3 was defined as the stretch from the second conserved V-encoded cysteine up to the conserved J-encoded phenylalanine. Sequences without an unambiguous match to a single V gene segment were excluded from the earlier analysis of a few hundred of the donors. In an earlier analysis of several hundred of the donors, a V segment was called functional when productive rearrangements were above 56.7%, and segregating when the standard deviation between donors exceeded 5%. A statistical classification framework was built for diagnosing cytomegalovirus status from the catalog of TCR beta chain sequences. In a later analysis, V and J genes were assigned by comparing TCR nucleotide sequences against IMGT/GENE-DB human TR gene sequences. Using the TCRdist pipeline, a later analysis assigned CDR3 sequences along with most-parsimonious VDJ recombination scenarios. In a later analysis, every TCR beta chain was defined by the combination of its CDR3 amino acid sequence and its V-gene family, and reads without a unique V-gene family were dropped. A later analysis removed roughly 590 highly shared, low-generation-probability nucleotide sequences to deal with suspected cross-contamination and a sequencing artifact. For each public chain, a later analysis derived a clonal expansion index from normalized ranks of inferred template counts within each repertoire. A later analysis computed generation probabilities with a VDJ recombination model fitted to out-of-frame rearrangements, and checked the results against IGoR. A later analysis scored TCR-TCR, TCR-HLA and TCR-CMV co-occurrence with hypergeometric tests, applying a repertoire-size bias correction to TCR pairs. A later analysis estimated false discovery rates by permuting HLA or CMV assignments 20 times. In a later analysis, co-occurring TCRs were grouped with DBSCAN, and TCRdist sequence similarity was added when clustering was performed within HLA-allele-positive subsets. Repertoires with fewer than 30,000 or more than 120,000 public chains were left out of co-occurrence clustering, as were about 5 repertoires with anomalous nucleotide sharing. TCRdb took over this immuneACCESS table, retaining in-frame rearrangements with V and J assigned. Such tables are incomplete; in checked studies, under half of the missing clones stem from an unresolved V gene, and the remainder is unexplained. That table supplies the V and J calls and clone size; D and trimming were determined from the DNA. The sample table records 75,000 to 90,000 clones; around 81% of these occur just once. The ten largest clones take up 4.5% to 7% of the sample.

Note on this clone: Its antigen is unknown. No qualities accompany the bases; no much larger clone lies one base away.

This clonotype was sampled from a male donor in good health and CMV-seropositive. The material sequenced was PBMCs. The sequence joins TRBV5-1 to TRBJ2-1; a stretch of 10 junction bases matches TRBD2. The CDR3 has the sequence CASSFLLAGGSYNEQFF. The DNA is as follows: TGCGCCAGCAGCTTCCTATTAGCGGGAGGCTCCTACAATGAGCAGTTCTTC.